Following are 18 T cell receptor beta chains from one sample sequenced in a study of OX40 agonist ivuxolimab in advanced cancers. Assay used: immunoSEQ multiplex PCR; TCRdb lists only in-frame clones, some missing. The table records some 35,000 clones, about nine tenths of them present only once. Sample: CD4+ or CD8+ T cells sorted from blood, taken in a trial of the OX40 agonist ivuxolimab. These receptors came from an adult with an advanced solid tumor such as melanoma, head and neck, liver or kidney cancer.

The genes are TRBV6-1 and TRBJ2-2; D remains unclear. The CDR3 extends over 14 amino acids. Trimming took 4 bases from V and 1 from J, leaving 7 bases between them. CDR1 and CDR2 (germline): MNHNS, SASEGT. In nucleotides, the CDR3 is TGTGCCAGCAGTGTGGAGCGGAACACCGGGGAGCTGTTTTTT. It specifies CASSVERNTGELFF.

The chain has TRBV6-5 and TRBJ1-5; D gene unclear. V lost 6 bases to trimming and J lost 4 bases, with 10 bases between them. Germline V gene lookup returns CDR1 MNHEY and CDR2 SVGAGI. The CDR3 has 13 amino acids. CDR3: CASSFDTNQPQHF. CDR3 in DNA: TGTGCCAGCAGCTTTGACACAAATCAGCCCCAGCATTTT.

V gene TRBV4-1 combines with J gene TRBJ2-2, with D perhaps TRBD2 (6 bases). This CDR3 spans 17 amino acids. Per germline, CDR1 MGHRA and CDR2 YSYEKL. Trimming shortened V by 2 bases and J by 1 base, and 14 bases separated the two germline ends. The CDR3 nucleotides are TGCGCCAGCAGCCAACCCCCCGGCGGGGTGAACACCGGGGAGCTGTTTTTT. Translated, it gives CASSQPPGGVNTGELFF.

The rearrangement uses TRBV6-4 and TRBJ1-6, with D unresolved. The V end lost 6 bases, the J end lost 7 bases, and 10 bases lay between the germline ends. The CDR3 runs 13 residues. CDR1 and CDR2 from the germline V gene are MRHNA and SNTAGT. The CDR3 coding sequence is TGTGCCAGCAGGGACGATGAGAATTCACCCCTCCACTTT. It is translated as CASRDDENSPLHF.

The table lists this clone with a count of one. In nucleotides, the CDR3 is TGTGCCAGCAGTGAGACAGGGAGCGGATACGAGCAGTACTTC. It codes for CASSETGSGYEQYF. This chain joins TRBV25-1 and TRBJ2-7; 7 bases line up with TRBD1. The CDR3 has 14 amino acids. With 3 bases clipped from V and 4 bases from J, the junction kept 6 bases outside the gene matches. In germline, CDR1 is MGHDK, CDR2 SYGVNS.

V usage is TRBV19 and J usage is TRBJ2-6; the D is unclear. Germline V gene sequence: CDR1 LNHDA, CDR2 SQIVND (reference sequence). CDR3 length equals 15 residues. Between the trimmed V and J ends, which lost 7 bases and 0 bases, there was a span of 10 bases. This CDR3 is CASKEQNSGANVLTF. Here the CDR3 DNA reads TGTGCCAGTAAGGAACAGAACTCTGGGGCCAACGTCCTGACTTTC.

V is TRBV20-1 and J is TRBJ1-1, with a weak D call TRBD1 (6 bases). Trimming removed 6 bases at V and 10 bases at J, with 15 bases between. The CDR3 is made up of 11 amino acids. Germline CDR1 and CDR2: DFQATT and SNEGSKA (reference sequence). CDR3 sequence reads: CSAGGGLGAFF. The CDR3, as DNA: TGCAGTGCAGGGGGGGGACTCGGAGCTTTCTTT.

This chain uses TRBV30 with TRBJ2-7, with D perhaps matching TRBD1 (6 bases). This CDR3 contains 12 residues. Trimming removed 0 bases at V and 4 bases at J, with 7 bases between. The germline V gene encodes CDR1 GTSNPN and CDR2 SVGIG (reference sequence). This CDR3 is CAWSVQGYEQYF. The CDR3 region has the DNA TGTGCCTGGAGTGTACAGGGTTACGAGCAGTACTTC.

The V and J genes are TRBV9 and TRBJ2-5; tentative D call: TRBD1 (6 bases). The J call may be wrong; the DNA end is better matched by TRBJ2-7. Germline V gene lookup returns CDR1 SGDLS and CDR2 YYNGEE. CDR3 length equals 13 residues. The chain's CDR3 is CASSLEGAYEQYF. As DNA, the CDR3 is TGTGCCAGCAGCCTCGAGGGGGCCTACGAGCAGTACTTC.

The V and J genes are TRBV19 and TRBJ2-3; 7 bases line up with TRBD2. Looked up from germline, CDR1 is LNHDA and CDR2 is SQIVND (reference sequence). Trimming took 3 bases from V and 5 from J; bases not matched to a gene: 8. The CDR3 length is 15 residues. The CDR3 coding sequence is TGTGCCAGTAGTATCGGGCGGGGGTCCTTAGATACGCAGTATTTT. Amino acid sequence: CASSIGRGSLDTQYF.

CDR3 residues: CASSPAGGGVTQYF. CDR3 nucleotide sequence: TGTGCCAGTAGTCCGGCAGGGGGAGGGGTGACCCAGTACTTC. V and J are TRBV19 and TRBJ2-5, with D perhaps matching TRBD1 or TRBD2 (7 bases each). This CDR3 contains 14 residues. The V and J ends lost 5 bases and 7 bases respectively, with 17 bases between them. Germline CDR1 is LNHDA and CDR2 is SQIVND (reference sequence). Filled out from reference TRBV19 and TRBJ2-5, the complete variable domain reads DGGITQSPKYLFRKEGQNVTLSCEQNLNHDAMYWYRQDPGQGLRLIYYSQIVNDFQKGDIAEGYSVSREKKESFPLTVTSAQKNPTAFYLCASSPAGGGVTQYFGPGTRLLVL.

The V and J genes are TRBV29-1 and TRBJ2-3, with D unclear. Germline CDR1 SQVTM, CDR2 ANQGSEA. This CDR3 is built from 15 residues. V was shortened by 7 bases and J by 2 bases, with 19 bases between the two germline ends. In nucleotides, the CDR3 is TGCAGCGCTTTGGAACTCCTTTACGTCACAGATACGCAGTATTTT. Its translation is CSALELLYVTDTQYF.

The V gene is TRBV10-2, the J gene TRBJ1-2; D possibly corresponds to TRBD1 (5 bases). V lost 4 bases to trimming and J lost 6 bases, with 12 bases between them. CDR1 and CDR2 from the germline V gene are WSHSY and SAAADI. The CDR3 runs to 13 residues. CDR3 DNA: TGCGCCAGCAGTGGAAGGCAGGGAGATGGCTACACCTTC. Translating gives CASSGRQGDGYTF.

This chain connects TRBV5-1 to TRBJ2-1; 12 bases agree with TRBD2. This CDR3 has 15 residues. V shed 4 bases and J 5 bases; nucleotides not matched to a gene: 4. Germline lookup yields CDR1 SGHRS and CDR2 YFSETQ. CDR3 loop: CASSLLAGGDNEQFF. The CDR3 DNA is TGCGCCAGCAGCCTACTAGCGGGGGGTGACAATGAGCAGTTCTTC.

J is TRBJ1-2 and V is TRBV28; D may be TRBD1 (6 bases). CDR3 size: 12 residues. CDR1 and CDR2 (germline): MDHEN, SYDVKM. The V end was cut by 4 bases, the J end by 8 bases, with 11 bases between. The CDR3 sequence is CASSSKGGGYTF. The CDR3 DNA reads TGTGCCAGCAGTTCGAAGGGGGGAGGCTACACCTTC.

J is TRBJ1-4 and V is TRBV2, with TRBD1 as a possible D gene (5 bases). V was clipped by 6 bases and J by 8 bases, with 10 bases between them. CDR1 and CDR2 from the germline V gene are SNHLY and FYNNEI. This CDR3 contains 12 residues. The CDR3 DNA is TGTGCCAGCAGGGGGGAACGAGAAAAACTGTTTTTT. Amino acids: CASRGEREKLFF. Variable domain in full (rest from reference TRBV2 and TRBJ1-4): EPEVTQTPSHQVTQMGQEVILRCVPISNHLYFYWYRQILGQKVEFLVSFYNNEISEKSEIFDDQFSVERPDGSNFTLKIRSTKLEDSAMYFCASRGEREKLFFGSGTQLSVL.

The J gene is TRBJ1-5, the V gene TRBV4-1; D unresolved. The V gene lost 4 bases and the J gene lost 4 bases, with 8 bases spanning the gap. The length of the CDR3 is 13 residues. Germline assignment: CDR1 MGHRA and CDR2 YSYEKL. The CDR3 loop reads CASSRSENQPQHF. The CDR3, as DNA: TGCGCCAGCAGCCGCAGCGAGAATCAGCCCCAGCATTTT.

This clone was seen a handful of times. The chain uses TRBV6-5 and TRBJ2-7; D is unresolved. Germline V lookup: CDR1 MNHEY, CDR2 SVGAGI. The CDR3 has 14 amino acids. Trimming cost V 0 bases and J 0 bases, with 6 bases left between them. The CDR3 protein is CASSYSESSYEQYF. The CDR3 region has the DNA TGTGCCAGCAGTTACTCGGAGAGCTCCTACGAGCAGTACTTC.